Below, 18 T cell receptor beta chains from the same sample are listed, as sequenced in a study of blood T cell repertoires in COVID-19. Only in-frame clones appear in the TCRdb table, and some are missing; sequencing was by immunoSEQ multiplex PCR. The table records around 250,000 clones, around 80% of them present only once. Sequencing was carried out using PBMCs or T cells enriched from blood (not recorded which). The origin of the receptors is a young man with acute COVID-19.

The V call is TRBV18, the J call TRBJ1-4; tentative D call: TRBD1 (5 bases). Deletions cut 1 base from V and 7 bases from J, with 13 bases between. This CDR3 comprises 15 residues. The germline V gene has CDR1 KGHSH and CDR2 LQKENI. Here the CDR3 reads CASSPLRGGGEKLFF. CDR3 coding DNA: TGTGCCAGCTCACCACTGAGGGGAGGAGGTGAAAAACTGTTTTTT.

The gene calls are TRBV10-3 and TRBJ1-1; D remains unclear. V lost 6 bases and J 5 bases, leaving 13 bases between the germline ends. The CDR3 loop spans 13 amino acids. Germline CDR1 reads ENHRY; CDR2 reads SYGVKD. The CDR3 region is CAIRRTDWTEAFF. Here the CDR3 DNA reads TGTGCCATCAGGCGGACGGACTGGACTGAAGCTTTCTTT.

This chain links TRBV19 with TRBJ2-5; 11 bases are shared with TRBD2. There are 14 residues in the CDR3. After removal of 4 bases from V and 6 bases from J, the junction contained 4 bases not matched to a gene. CDR1 is LNHDA, CDR2 SQIVND, per germline (reference sequence). CDR3 sequence: CASSTSSGRKTQYF. The DNA of the CDR3 is TGTGCCAGTAGTACTTCTAGCGGGAGGAAGACCCAGTACTTC.

The chain combines TRBV6-6 with TRBJ2-7; 7 bases align to TRBD1. This CDR3 comprises 14 residues. CDR1 and CDR2 (germline): MNHNY, SVGAGI (reference sequence). V shed 6 bases and J 7 bases; nucleotides not matched to a gene: 12. The CDR3 DNA reads TGTGCCAGCAGCAGCAACGACAGGGCAGGTGAGCAGTACGTC. It is translated as CASSSNDRAGEQYV.

This chain uses TRBV28 with TRBJ2-3; D unresolved. From germline, CDR1 is MDHEN and CDR2 SYDVKM. The CDR3 is made up of 14 amino acids. V was clipped by 6 bases and J by 0 bases, with 10 bases between them. DNA for the CDR3: TGTGCCAGCAGCACAGTGCGAAGCACAGATACGCAGTATTTT. Its translation: CASSTVRSTDTQYF. Full variable domain (outside the CDR3, taken from reference TRBV28 and TRBJ2-3): DVKVTQSSRYLVKRTGEKVFLECVQDMDHENMFWYRQDPGLGLRLIYFSYDVKMKEKGDIPEGYSVSREKKERFSLILESASTNQTSMYLCASSTVRSTDTQYFGPGTRLTVL.

To note about this clone: Germline is not matched at one junction end, which may reflect a read error. This sequence joins TRBV28 and TRBJ1-1; the match to TRBD1 covers 8 bases. This CDR3 is built from 17 residues. Germline values: CDR1 MDHEN, CDR2 SYDVKM. The CDR3 region has the DNA TGTGCCAGCAGTCCACCAGGGCATCCGGACAGGGTGACTGAAGCATTCTTT. Its protein is CASSPPGHPDRVTEAFF.

V usage is TRBV2 and J usage is TRBJ2-7; TRBD2 matches at 7 bases. Germline assignment: CDR1 SNHLY and CDR2 FYNNEI. The CDR3 runs 11 residues. V lost 9 bases, J lost 4 bases, and 3 bases stayed unmatched. The CDR3 bases are TGTGCCAGTGGGGAGGGTTACGAGCAGTACGTC. It codes for CASGEGYEQYV.

The chain joins TRBV5-4 to TRBJ2-2; 9 positions agree with TRBD1. CDR3 length: 15 amino acids. Germline V lookup: CDR1 SGHNT, CDR2 YYREEE (reference sequence). V shed 2 bases, J shed 7 bases, and the junction held 6 bases outside the gene matches. The CDR3 DNA reads TGTGCCAGCAGCTTTGGGACAGGGTCAGGCGGGGAGCTGTTTTTT. Translated: CASSFGTGSGGELFF.

The rearrangement joins TRBV14 to TRBJ2-1; 9 bases line up with TRBD2. The length of the CDR3 is 13 residues. The germline V gene encodes CDR1 SGHDN and CDR2 FVKESK. Unmatched junction bases numbered 5, after V lost 2 bases and J lost 12 bases. CDR3 nucleotide sequence: TGTGCCAGCAGCCAATCGAGCGGGAGGCCGCAGTTCTTC. This codes for CASSQSSGRPQFF. Together with reference TRBV14 and TRBJ2-1, the CDR3 gives the full variable domain: EAGVTQFPSHSVIEKGQTVTLRCDPISGHDNLYWYRRVMGKEIKFLLHFVKESKQDESGMPNNRFLAERTGGTYSTLKVQPAELEDSGVYFCASSQSSGRPQFFGPGTRLTVL.

The gene calls are TRBV18 and TRBJ1-3; maybe TRBD1 (6 bases). The V gene's germline CDR1 is KGHSH and CDR2 LQKENI. CDR3 length: 15 residues. Trimming stripped 6 bases from V and 0 bases from J, with 12 bases between. The CDR3 spells CASSPDRSSGNTIYF. The CDR3 DNA follows: TGTGCCAGCTCGCCCGACAGGAGCTCTGGAAACACCATATATTTT.

The V gene is TRBV12-5, the J gene TRBJ1-5, with D unclear. CDR1 is LGHNT and CDR2 is FRNRAP in the germline V gene. CDR3 length: 14 residues. V lost 1 base to trimming and J lost 9 bases, with 13 bases between them. CDR3 coding DNA: TGTGCTAGTGGTTTGGGGCGGGAGAGTGGGCCCCAGCATTTT. This translates into CASGLGRESGPQHF.

CDR3 coding DNA: TGTGCCAGCAGTTCCTCCCGGGGGGCCACTGAAGCTTTCTTT. This translates into CASSSSRGATEAFF. The chain employs TRBV6-1 and TRBJ1-1; TRBD1 is a possible D gene (6 bases). V lost 5 bases and J 4 bases, leaving 14 bases between the germline ends. Germline-derived CDR1 and CDR2 are MNHNS and SASEGT. This CDR3 region has 14 residues.

The chain uses TRBV24-1 and TRBJ2-5, with D perhaps TRBD1 (6 bases). This CDR3 is built from 17 residues. Germline values: CDR1 KGHDR, CDR2 SFDVKD. The V end lost 0 bases, the J end lost 1 base, and 14 bases lay between the germline ends. As DNA, the CDR3 is TGTGCCACCAGTGATTTGGCCAGGGGAGAGTTCCAAGAGACCCAGTACTTC. Translated, it gives CATSDLARGEFQETQYF.

The gene calls are TRBV19 and TRBJ1-1, with 12 bases that match TRBD1. V was pared by 8 bases and J by 1 base, with 2 bases of the junction left unmatched. The CDR3 is 14 amino acids. Germline CDR1 LNHDA, CDR2 SQIVND (reference sequence). CDR3 protein: CASGTGGRNTEAFF. The DNA of the CDR3 is TGTGCCAGTGGGACAGGGGGCAGGAACACTGAAGCTTTCTTT.

The chain couples TRBV7-9 to TRBJ1-2, with 9 bases identical to TRBD1. Trimming took 5 bases from V and 4 from J; bases not matched to a gene: 2. Germline V gene lookup returns CDR1 SEHNR and CDR2 FQNEAQ (reference sequence). The CDR3 is made up of 13 amino acids. This chain's CDR3 is CASSPTGGYGYTF. In DNA form, the CDR3 reads TGTGCCAGCAGCCCGACAGGGGGCTATGGCTACACCTTC.

The chain couples TRBV27 to TRBJ2-2; D perhaps matches TRBD2 (5 bases). The CDR3 covers 14 residues. CDR1 and CDR2 from the germline V gene are MNHEY and SMNVEV (reference sequence). V dropped 2 bases and J dropped 5 bases, with 9 bases sitting between them. DNA of the CDR3: TGTGCCAGCAGTTTACGGGAAAGTACCGGGGAGCTGTTTTTT. Protein sequence: CASSLRESTGELFF.

This chain connects TRBV28 to TRBJ1-6; 9 bases agree with TRBD1. The V segment lost 5 bases and the J segment 10 bases; nucleotides outside the gene matches: 6. There are 14 residues in the CDR3. Germline V gene data show CDR1 as MDHEN and CDR2 as SYDVKM. CDR3 DNA: TGTGCCAGCAGTCCGGGACAGGGATGGTCACCCCTCCACTTT. Translation gives CASSPGQGWSPLHF.

The chain joins TRBV18 to TRBJ1-2; 7 nucleotides align to TRBD1. V shed 5 bases, J shed 3 bases, and the junction held 6 bases outside the gene matches. Looked up from germline, CDR1 is KGHSH and CDR2 is LQKENI. The CDR3 is 14 residues long. The CDR3 DNA reads TGTGCCAGCTCATCCAGGGGGGAAGACTATGGCTACACCTTC. Its translation: CASSSRGEDYGYTF. Based on the CDR3 plus reference TRBV18 and TRBJ1-2, the full variable domain is NAGVMQNPRHLVRRRGQEARLRCSPMKGHSHVYWYRQLPEEGLKFMVYLQKENIIDESGMPKERFSAEFPKEGPSILRIQQVVRGDSAAYFCASSSRGEDYGYTFGSGTRLTVV.